This T cell receptor beta chain was recovered during a study of T cell responses to AZD1222 COVID-19 vaccine. Germline-derived CDR1 and CDR2 are MNHEY and SVGEGT. The CDR3 extends over 11 amino acids. The V end lost 6 bases, the J end lost 3 bases, and 3 bases lay between the germline ends. Assay used: immunoSEQ multiplex PCR; TCRdb lists only in-frame clones, some missing. This sample has about 120,000 clones; approximately 86% occur once, and the top ten carry about a tenth. Points on this clone: No antigen is known for it. This same CDR3 is encoded by further DNA sequences in the sample.

Study-level findings and limits: Seropositive at baseline were only a handful of AZD1222 recipients. Donors skewed white British and female; clonal diversity was possibly underestimated. There were repertoire samples only from the period after the peak T cell response. Nearly half of spike-specific TCRs reportedly target variant regions that are unmutated in the B.1.351 and B.1.1.7 variants.

This TCR came from an adult in good health. This chain connects TRBV6-2 or TRBV6-3 to TRBJ2-1; D is unresolved. The sequences come from peripheral blood, collected on day 0 of AZD1222 vaccination. In DNA, the CDR3 is TGTGCCAGCAGCCTCTACAATGAGCAGTTCTTC. Translated: CASSLYNEQFF.